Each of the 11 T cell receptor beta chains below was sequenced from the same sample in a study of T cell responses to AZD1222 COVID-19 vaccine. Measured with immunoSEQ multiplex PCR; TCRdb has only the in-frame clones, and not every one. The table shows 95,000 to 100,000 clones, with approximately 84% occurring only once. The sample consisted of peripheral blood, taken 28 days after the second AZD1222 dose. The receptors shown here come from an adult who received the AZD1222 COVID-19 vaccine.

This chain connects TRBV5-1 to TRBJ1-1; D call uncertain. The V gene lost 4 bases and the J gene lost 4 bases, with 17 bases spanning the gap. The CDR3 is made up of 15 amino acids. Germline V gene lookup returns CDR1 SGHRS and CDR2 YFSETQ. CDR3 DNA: TGCGCCAGCAGCCAATACGAAGGGATTTCCACTGAAGCTTTCTTT. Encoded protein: CASSQYEGISTEAFF.

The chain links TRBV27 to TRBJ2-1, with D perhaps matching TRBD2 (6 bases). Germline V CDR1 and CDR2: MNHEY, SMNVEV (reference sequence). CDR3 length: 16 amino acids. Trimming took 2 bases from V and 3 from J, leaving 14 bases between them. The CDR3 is CASSLGPTRGYNEQFF. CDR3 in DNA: TGTGCCAGCAGTTTAGGCCCCACGCGGGGCTACAATGAGCAGTTCTTC.

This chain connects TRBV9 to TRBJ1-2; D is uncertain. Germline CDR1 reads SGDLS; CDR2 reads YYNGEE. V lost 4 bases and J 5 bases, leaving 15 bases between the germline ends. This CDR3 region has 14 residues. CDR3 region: CASSTGRNIYGYTF. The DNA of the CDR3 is TGTGCCAGCAGCACCGGACGGAATATTTATGGCTACACCTTC.

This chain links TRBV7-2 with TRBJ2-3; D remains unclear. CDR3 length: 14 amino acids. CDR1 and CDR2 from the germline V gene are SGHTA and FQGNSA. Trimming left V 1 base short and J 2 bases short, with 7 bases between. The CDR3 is CASSLEAATDTQYF. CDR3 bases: TGTGCCAGCAGCTTAGAGGCAGCCACAGATACGCAGTATTTT.

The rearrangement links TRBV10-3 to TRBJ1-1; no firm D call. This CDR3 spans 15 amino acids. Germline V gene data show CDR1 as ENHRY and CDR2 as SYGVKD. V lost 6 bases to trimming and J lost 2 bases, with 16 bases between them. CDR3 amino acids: CAISSTVGDNTEAFF. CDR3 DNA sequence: TGTGCCATCAGCAGCACGGTGGGCGACAACACTGAAGCTTTCTTT.

The CDR3 bases are TGTGCCAGCAGTTTAGGGACGGGGGGGGCCAGTCAGCCCCAGCATTTT. This sequence encodes CASSLGTGGASQPQHF. V usage is TRBV27 and J usage is TRBJ1-5; a weak D match, TRBD1 (6 bases). Germline CDR1 is MNHEY and CDR2 is SMNVEV (reference sequence). V was pared by 2 bases and J by 6 bases, with 17 bases between. The CDR3 consists of 16 residues.

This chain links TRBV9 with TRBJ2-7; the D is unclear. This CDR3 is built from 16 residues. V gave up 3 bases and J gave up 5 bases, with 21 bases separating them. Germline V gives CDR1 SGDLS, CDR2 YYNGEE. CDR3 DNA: TGTGCCAGCAGCGCCTCTCTGGCCGCCCCAGGAAACGAGCAGTACTTC. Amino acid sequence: CASSASLAAPGNEQYF.

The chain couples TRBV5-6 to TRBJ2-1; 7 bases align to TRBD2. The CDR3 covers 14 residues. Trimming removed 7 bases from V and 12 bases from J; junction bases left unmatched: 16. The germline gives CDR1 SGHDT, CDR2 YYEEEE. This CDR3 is CASGMTSHSQGQFF. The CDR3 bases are TGTGCCAGCGGAATGACTAGCCACTCCCAGGGGCAGTTCTTC.

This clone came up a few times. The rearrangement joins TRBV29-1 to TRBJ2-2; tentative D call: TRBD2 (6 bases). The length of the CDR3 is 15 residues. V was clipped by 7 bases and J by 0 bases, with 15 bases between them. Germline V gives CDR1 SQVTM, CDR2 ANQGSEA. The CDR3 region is CSGGLSGPNTGELFF. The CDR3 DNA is TGCAGCGGGGGACTTAGTGGCCCGAACACCGGGGAGCTGTTTTTT.

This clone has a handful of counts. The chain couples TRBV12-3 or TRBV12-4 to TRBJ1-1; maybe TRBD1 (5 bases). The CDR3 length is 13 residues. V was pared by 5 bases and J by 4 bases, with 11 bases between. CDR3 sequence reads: CASSLRDRTEAFF. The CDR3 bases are TGTGCCAGCAGTCTCCGGGACCGCACTGAAGCTTTCTTT.

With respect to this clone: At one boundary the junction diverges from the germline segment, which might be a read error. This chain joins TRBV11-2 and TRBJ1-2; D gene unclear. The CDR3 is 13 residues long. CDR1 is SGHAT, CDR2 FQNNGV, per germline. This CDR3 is CASSLGLARGYTF. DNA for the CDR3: TGTGCCAGCAGTTTAGGGTTGGCGCGTGGCTACACCTTC.